This T cell receptor (beta chain) appears in the sequencing data of a study of vaccination and CD4 T cells after COVID-19. Study-level background: In culture, cells were exposed to overlapping spike peptides from SARS-CoV-2, HCoV-NL63, HCoV-OC43 and HCoV-229E.

This clonotype is labeled as medium-sized (0.01 to 0.1%). Its antigen is currently unknown. Treatment in this sample: approximately 10-day PBMC culture with coronavirus spike peptide pools or control peptides (ViraFEST assay). ViraFEST grew antigen-specific T cells using peptide pools, then sequenced TCRs. General observations from the study: Spike mono-reactivity applied to 304 of 307 vaccine-specific clones detected in convalescent patients.

CD4+ T cells that had been cultured provided DNA sequenced with the Oncomine TCR Beta short-read assay. Genomic DNA was taken out of cultured CD4+ T cells by extraction. In TCRdb, the PCR reads were re-called with MiXCR into one record per CDR3 protein. The profile shows roughly 6,300 distinct CDR3 sequences, less than 35% of them singletons. The CDR3 has 12 amino acids. Germline CDR1 reads SGHTA; CDR2 reads FQGNSA. Trimming removed 6 bases from V and 5 bases from J, with 5 bases in between. The TCR was taken from a human donor who had recovered from COVID-19. The chain recombines TRBV7-2 with TRBJ1-6; D call uncertain. The source was CD4+ T cells from blood, cultured in vitro, collected after SARS-CoV-2 vaccination. CDR3 DNA sequence: TGTGCCAGCAGGAGGGATAATTCACCCCTCCACTTT. Protein product: CASRRDNSPLHF.